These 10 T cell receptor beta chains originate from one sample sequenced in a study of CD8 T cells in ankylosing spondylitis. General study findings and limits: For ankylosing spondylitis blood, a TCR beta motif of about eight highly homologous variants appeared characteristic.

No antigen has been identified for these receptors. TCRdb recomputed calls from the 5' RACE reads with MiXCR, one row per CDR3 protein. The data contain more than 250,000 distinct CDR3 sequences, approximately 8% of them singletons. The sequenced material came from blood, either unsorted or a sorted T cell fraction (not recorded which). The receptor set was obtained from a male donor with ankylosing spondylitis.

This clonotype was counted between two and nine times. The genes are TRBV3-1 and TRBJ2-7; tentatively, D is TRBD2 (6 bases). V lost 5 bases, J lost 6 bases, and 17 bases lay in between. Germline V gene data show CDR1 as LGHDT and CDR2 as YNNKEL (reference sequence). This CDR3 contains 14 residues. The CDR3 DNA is TGTGCCAGCAGCGCTCGGGGGAGACAAGGCGAGCAGTACTTC. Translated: CASSARGRQGEQYF.

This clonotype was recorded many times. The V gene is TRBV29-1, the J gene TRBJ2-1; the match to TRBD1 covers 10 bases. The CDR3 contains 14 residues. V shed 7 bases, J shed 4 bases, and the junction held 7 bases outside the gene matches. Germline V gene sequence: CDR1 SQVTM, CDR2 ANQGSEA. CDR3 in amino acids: CSGTGTGVYNEQFF. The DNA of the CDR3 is TGCAGCGGAACCGGGACAGGGGTGTACAATGAGCAGTTCTTC.

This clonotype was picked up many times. CDR3 amino acids: CSASGGRAYEQYF. CDR3 nucleotide sequence: TGCAGTGCTAGTGGTGGGAGGGCGTACGAGCAGTACTTC. The rearrangement uses TRBV20-1 and TRBJ2-7; 7 positions agree with TRBD2. This CDR3 has 13 amino acids. V gave up 3 bases and J gave up 4 bases; unmatched junction bases: 6. Germline V lookup: CDR1 DFQATT, CDR2 SNEGSKA (reference sequence).

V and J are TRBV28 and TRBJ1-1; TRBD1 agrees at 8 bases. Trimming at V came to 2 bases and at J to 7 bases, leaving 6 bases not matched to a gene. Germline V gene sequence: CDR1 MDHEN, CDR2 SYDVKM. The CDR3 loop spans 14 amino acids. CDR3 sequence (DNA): TGTGCCAGCAGTTTACAGGGGGCGCAGGGTGAAGCTTTCTTT. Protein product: CASSLQGAQGEAFF.

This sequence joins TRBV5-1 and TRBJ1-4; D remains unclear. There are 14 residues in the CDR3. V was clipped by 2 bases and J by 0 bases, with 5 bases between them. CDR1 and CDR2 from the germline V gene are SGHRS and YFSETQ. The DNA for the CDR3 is TGCGCCAGCAGCTTCGAGGCAACTAATGAAAAACTGTTTTTT. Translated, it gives CASSFEATNEKLFF.

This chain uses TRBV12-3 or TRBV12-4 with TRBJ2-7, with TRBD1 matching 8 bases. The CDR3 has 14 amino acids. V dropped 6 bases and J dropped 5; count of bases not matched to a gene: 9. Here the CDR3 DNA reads TGTGCCAGCAGACTACAGGGGGTGAACGACGAGCAGTACTTC. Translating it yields CASRLQGVNDEQYF.

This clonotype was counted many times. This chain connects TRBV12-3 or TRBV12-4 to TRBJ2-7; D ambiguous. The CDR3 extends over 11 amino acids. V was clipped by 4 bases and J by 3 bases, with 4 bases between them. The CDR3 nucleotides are TGTGCCAGCAGTTCCGACTACGAGCAGTACTTC. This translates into CASSSDYEQYF.

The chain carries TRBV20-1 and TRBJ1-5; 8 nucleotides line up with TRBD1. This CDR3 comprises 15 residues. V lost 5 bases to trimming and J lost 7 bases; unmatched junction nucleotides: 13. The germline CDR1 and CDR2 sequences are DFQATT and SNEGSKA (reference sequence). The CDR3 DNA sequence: TGCAGTGCTGCCCGGACAGGGACCGGACGCCAGCCCCAGCATTTT. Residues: CSAARTGTGRQPQHF.

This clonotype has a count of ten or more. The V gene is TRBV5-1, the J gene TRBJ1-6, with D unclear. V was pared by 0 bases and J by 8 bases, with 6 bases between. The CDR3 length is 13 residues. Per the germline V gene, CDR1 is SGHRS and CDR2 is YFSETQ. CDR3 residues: CASSLERDSPLHF. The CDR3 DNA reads TGCGCCAGCAGCTTGGAAAGGGATTCACCCCTCCACTTT.

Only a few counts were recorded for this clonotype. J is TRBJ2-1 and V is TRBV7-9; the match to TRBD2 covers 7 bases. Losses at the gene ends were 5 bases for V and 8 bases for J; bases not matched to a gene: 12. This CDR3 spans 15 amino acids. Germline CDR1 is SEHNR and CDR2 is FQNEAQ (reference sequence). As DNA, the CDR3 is TGTGCCAGCAGCCCCCTAGGGGAGGGCCGCGATGAGCAGTTCTTC. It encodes CASSPLGEGRDEQFF.